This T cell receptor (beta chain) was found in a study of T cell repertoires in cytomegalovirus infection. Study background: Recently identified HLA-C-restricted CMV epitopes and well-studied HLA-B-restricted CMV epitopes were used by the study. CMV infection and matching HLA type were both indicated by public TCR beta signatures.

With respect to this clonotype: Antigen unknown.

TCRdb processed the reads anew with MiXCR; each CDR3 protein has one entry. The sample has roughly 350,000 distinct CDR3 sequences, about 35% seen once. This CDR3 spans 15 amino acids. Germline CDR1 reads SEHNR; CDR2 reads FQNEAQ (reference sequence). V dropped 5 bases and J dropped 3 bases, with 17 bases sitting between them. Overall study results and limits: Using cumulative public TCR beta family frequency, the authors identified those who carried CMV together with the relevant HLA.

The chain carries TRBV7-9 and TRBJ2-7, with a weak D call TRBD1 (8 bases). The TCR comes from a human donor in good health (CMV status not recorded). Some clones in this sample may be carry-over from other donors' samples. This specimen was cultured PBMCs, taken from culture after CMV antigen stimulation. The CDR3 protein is CASSLQGGGYYEQYV. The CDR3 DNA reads TGTGCCAGCAGCCTACAGGGGGGGGGTTACTACGAGCAGTACGTC.